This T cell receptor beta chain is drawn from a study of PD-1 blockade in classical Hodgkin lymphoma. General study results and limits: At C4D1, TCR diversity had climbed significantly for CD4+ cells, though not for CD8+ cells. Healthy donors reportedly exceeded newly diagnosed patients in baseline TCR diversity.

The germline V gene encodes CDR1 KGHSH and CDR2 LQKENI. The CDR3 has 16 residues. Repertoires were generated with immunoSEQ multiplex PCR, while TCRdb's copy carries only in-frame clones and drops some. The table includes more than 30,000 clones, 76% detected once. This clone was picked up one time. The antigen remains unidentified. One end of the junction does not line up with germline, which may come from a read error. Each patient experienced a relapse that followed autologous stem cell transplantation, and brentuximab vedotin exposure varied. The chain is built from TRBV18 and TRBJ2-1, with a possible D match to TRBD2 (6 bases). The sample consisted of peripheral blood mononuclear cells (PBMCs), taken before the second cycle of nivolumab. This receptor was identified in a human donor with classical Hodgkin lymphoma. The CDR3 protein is CASSPRGRERDNEQFF. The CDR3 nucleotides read TGTGCCAGCTCCCCACGGGGAAGGGAGCGGGACAATGAGCAGTTCTTC.